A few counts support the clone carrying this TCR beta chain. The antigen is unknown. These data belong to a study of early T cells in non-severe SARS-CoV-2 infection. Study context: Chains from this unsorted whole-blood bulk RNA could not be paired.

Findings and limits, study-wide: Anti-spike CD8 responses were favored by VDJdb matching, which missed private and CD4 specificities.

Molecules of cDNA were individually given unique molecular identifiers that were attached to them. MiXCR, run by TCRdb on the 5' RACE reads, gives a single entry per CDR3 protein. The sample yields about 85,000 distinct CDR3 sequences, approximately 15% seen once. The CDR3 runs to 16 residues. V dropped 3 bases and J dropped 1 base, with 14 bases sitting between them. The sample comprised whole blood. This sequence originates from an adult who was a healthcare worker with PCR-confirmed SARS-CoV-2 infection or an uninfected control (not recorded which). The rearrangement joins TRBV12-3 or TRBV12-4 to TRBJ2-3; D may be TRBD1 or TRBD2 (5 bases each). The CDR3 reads CASSFQAGRGTDTQYF. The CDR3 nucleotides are TGTGCCAGCAGTTTCCAAGCAGGGAGAGGCACAGATACGCAGTATTTT.